The 4 T cell receptor beta chains listed next were all sequenced from one sample in a study of graft-versus-host responses after intestinal transplantation (dated by TCRdb to the early 2020s). Interpreted using the paper, the time point label stands for: cells obtained before transplantation from donor or recipient. The method behind the library was the immunoSEQ multiplex PCR assay. Entries here come from immuneACCESS through TCRdb and include only in-frame sequences with V and J called. Some clones fail to appear in such tables; in the studies checked, an unresolved V gene covers under half of the shortfall, and the cause of the remainder is unknown. The sample contains some 100,000 clones, under 95% of them found a single time. The top ten hold approximately 0.07% of the sample. No antigen is known for these receptors. The sequencing here drew on unstimulated CD8+ T cells sorted from spleen or lymph node cells, taken before transplant. The receptors shown here come from a human donor who was the organ donor for an intestinal transplant.

The rearrangement links TRBV27 to TRBJ1-2, with D perhaps TRBD1 (5 bases). Deletions cut 6 bases from V and 0 bases from J, with 14 bases between. Germline V gene lookup returns CDR1 MNHEY and CDR2 SMNVEV (reference sequence). The CDR3 runs to 15 residues. Written as DNA, the CDR3 is TGTGCCAGCAGCTCAAAGACAGATTCTAACTATGGCTACACCTTC. This gives the protein CASSSKTDSNYGYTF.

The chain joins TRBV5-4 to TRBJ1-1; a weak D match, TRBD1 (5 bases). The CDR3 has 19 residues. Trimming pared 3 bases from V and 0 bases from J, leaving 24 bases between. The germline V gene encodes CDR1 SGHNT and CDR2 YYREEE (reference sequence). The chain's CDR3 is CASSYVALSLGQVNTEAFF. CDR3 bases: TGTGCCAGCAGCTACGTAGCCTTGTCGTTGGGGCAGGTGAACACTGAAGCTTTCTTT.

V usage is TRBV5-1 and J usage is TRBJ2-5, with TRBD2 identical over 14 bases. V lost 0 bases, J lost 1 base, and 11 bases stayed unmatched. Per germline, CDR1 SGHRS and CDR2 YFSETQ. CDR3 length: 20 amino acids. The CDR3 sequence is CASSLEHGLAGGDPQETQYF. CDR3 DNA sequence: TGCGCCAGCAGCTTGGAACACGGACTAGCGGGAGGCGACCCCCAAGAGACCCAGTACTTC.

V and J are TRBV5-5 and TRBJ2-1; the match to TRBD2 covers 12 bases. Germline V gives CDR1 SGHKS, CDR2 YYEKEE (reference sequence). The CDR3 is made up of 17 amino acids. J lost 4 bases, V lost 1 base, and 6 bases had no gene match. The CDR3 region has the DNA TGTGCCAGCAGCTTGAGACTAGCGGGGGCGGCATACAATGAGCAGTTCTTC. Translation: CASSLRLAGAAYNEQFF.